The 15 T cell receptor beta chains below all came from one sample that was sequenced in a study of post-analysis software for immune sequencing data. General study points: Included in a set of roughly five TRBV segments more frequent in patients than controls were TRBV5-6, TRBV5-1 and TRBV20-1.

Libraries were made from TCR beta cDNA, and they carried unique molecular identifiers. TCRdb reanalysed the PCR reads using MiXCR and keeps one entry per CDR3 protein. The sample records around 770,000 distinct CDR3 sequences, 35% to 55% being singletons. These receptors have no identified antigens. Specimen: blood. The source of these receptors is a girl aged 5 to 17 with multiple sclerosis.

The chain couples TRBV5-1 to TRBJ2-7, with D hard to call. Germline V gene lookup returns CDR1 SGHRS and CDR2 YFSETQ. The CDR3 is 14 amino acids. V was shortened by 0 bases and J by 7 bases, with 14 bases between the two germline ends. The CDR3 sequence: CASSLEAASREQYF. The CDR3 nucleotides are TGCGCCAGCAGCTTGGAAGCCGCCTCGAGGGAGCAGTACTTC.

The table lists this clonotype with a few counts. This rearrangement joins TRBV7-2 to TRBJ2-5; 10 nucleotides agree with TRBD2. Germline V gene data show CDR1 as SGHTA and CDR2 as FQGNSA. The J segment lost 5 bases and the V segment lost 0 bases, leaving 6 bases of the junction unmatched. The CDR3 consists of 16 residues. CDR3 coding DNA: TGTGCCAGCAGCTTAGCGAGGACTAGCGGTGGTGAGACCCAGTACTTC. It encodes CASSLARTSGGETQYF.

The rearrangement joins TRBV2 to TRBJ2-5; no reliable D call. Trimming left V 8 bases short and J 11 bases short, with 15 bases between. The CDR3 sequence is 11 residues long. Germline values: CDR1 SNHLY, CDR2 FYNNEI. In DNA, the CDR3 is TGTGCCAGCCTGGGTCCCAGAAGGCAGTACTTC. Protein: CASLGPRRQYF.

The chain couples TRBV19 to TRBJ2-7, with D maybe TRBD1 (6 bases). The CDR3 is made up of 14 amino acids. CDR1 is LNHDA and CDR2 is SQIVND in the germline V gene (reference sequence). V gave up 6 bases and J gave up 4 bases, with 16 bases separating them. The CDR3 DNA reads TGTGCCAGTAGGGGGGCGACAGCTACTTACGAGCAGTACTTC. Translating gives CASRGATATYEQYF. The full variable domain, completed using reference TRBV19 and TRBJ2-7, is DGGITQSPKYLFRKEGQNVTLSCEQNLNHDAMYWYRQDPGQGLRLIYYSQIVNDFQKGDIAEGYSVSREKKESFPLTVTSAQKNPTAFYLCASRGATATYEQYFGPGTRLTVT.

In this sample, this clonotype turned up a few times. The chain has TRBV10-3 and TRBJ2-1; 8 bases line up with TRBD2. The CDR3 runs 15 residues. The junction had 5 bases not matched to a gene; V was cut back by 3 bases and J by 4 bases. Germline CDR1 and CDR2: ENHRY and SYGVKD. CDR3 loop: CAISDRAGEYNEQFF. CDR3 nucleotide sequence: TGTGCCATCAGTGACCGAGCGGGAGAATACAATGAGCAGTTCTTC.

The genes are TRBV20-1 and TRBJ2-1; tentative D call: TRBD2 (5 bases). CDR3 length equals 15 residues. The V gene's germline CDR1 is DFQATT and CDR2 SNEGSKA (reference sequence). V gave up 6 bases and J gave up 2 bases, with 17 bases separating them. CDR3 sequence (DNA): TGCAGTGCGACCCCAGCGGAGCAAGCCTACAATGAGCAGTTCTTC. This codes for CSATPAEQAYNEQFF.

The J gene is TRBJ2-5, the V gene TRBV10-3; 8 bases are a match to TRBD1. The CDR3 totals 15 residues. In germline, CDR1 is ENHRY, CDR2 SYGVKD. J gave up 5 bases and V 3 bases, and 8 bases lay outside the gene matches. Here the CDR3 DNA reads TGTGCCATCAGTGATCGGGGGACAGGAATGGAGACCCAGTACTTC. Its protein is CAISDRGTGMETQYF.

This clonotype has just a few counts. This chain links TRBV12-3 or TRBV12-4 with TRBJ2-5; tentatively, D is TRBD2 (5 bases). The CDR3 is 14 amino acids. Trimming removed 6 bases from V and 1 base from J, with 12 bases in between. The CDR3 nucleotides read TGTGCCAGCAGCCCGGCGGGCCTCCAAGAGACCCAGTACTTC. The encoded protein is CASSPAGLQETQYF.

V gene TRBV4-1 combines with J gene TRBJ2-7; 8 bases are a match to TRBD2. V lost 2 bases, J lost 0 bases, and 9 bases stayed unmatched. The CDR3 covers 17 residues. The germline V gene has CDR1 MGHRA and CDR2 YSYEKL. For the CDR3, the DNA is TGCGCCAGCAGCCAACAGCGACTAGCGTCCCGCTCCTACGAGCAGTACTTC. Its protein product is CASSQQRLASRSYEQYF.

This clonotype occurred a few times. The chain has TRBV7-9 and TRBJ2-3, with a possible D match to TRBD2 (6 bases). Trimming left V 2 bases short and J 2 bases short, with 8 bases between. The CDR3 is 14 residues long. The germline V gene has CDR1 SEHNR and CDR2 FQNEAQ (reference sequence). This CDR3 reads CASSLLRDTDTQYF. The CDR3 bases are TGTGCCAGCAGCTTATTGCGGGACACAGATACGCAGTATTTT.

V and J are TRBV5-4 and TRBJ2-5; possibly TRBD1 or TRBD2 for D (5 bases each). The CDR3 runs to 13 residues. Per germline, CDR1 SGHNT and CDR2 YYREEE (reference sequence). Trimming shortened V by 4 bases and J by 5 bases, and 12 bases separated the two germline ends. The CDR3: CASSRDLLETQYF. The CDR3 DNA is TGTGCCAGCAGCAGGGACCTTCTGGAGACCCAGTACTTC. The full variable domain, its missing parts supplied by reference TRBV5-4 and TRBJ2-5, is ETGVTQSPTHLIKTRGQQVTLRCSSQSGHNTVSWYQQALGQGPQFIFQYYREEENGRGNFPPRFSGLQFPNYSSELNVNALELDDSALYLCASSRDLLETQYFGPGTRLLVL.

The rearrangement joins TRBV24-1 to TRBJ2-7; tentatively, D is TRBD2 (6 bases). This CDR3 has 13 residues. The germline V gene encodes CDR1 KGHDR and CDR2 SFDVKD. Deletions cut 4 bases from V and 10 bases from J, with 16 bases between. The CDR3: CATSDPGTAPQYF. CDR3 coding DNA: TGTGCCACCAGTGACCCTGGGACTGCCCCCCAGTACTTC.

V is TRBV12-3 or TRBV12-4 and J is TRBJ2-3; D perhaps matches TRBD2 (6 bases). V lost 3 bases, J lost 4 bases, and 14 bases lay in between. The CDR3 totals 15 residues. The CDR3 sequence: CASSLPGVGADTQYF. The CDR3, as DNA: TGTGCCAGCAGTTTGCCGGGAGTGGGCGCAGATACGCAGTATTTT.

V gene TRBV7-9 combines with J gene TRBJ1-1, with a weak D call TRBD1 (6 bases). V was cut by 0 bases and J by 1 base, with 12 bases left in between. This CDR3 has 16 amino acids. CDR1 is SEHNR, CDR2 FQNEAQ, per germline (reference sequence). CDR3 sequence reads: CASSLAVGAPNTEAFF. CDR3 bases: TGTGCCAGCAGCTTAGCGGTGGGGGCCCCGAACACTGAAGCTTTCTTT.

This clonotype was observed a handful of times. In DNA, the CDR3 is TGTGCCAGCAGTGGAAGCGGGAGTGACTACGAGCAGTACTTC. The encoded protein is CASSGSGSDYEQYF. V and J are TRBV6-1 and TRBJ2-7; 8 bases align to TRBD2. Germline V gene lookup returns CDR1 MNHNS and CDR2 SASEGT. This CDR3 has 14 amino acids. After removal of 4 bases from V and 3 bases from J, the junction contained 5 bases not matched to a gene.